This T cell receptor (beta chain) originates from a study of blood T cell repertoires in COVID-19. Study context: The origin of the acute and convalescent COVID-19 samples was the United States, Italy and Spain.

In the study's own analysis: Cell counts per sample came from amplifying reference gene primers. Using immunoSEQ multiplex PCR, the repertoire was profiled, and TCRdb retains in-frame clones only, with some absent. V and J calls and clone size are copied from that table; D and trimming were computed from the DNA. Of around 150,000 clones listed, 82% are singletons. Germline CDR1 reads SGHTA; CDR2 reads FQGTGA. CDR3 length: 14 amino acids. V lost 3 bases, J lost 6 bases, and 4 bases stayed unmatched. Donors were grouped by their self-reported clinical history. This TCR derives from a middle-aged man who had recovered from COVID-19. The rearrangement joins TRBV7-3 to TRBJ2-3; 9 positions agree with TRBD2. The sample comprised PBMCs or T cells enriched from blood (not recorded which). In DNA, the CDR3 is TGTGCCAGCAGCTTGTCAACTAGCGGGGATACGCAGTATTTT. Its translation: CASSLSTSGDTQYF. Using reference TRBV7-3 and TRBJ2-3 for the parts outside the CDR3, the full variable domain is GAGVSQTPSNKVTEKGKYVELRCDPISGHTALYWYRQSLGQGPEFLIYFQGTGAADDSGLPNDRFFAVRPEGSVSTLKIQRTERGDSAVYLCASSLSTSGDTQYFGPGTRLTVL.